This TCR beta chain was sequenced during a study of T cells in Graves' hyperthyroidism and ophthalmopathy. The CDR3 regions of TCR beta were amplified from RNA transcripts. TCR CDR3 underwent first-round RT-PCR with the HTBI primer set. TCRdb ran MiXCR on the multiplex PCR reads and lists one entry per CDR3 protein. This table has over 250,000 distinct CDR3 sequences, around 20% appearing once. In making diagnoses, clinical symptoms, serum thyroxine and TRAb, thyroid ultrasound and orbital computed tomography were all used. The sample holds a few counts of this clonotype. The source material was blood. This clonotype was sampled from a young man with Graves' ophthalmopathy.

DNA of the CDR3: TGTGCCAGCCTTCCCGGGTGGGGGCAGGGAGAGACCCAGTACTTC. Translation gives CASLPGWGQGETQYF. V usage is TRBV27 and J usage is TRBJ2-5; D might be TRBD1 (6 bases). V was shortened by 8 bases and J by 4 bases, with 20 bases between the two germline ends. CDR3 size: 15 residues. Germline CDR1 is MNHEY and CDR2 is SMNVEV (reference sequence).